This T cell receptor beta chain was documented in a study of vaccination effects on CD4 cells after COVID-19. Data came from immunoSEQ multiplex PCR; TCRdb stores just in-frame clones and leaves some out. The data hold tens of thousands of clones, with approximately 71% observed a single time. To note about this clone: Its matching antigen is unknown.

Cultured cells yielded isolated CD4+ T cells after around 9 days. With 7 bases clipped from V and 7 bases from J, the junction kept 8 bases outside the gene matches. The CDR3 totals 16 residues. CDR1 is SNHLY and CDR2 is FYNNEI in the germline V gene. The source material was CD4+ T cells from PBMCs cultured without peptide, sampled before COVID-19 vaccination. The source is a human donor who received a COVID-19 vaccine. The chain recombines TRBV2 with TRBJ1-6; TRBD1 matches 12 bases. Written as DNA, the CDR3 is TGTGCCAGCATCCCGTCCGGGACAGGGGGCAATTCACCCCTCCACTTT. Translated: CASIPSGTGGNSPLHF.